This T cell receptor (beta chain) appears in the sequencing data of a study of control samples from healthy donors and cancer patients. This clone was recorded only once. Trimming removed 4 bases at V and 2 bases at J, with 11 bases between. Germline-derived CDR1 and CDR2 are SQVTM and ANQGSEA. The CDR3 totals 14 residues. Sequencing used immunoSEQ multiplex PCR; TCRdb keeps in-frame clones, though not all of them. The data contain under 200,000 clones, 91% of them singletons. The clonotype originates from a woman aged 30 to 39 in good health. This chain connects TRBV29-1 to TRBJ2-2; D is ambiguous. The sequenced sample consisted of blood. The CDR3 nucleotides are TGCAGCGTTGCGGTGCAGGCTAACACCGGGGAGCTGTTTTTT. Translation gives CSVAVQANTGELFF.